This TCR beta chain derives from a study of radiotherapy plus CTLA-4 blockade in lung cancer. In the study overall: Objective responses occurred in 18% of patients; about 31% had disease control. Study-level points and caveats: Together with interferon-beta, which increased in serum after radiation, early dynamic changes in blood T cell clones were reportedly the best predictors of response.

The CDR3 sequence is 14 residues long. Germline V CDR1 and CDR2: SGHRS, YFSETQ. The trim removed 3 bases at V and 4 bases at J, leaving 4 bases unmatched. With ipilimumab providing CTLA-4 blockade, focal radiation was administered to patients who had chemo-refractory metastatic non-small-cell lung cancer. Worth noting for this clone: Its specificity is not known.

Measured with immunoSEQ multiplex PCR; TCRdb has only the in-frame clones, and not every one. The sample yields 84,000 or so clones, around four fifths seen once. The chain carries TRBV5-1 and TRBJ2-5, with 9 bases aligning to TRBD1. The sequence derives from a human donor with non-small cell lung cancer that progressed on radiotherapy plus ipilimumab. The specimen comprised peripheral blood, sampled from a patient treated with radiotherapy plus ipilimumab. CDR3 nucleotide sequence: TGCGCCAGCAGCTCCGGGACAGGGACAGAGACCCAGTACTTC. It encodes CASSSGTGTETQYF.